These 9 T cell receptor beta chains were sequenced from one sample in a study of T cell responses to AZD1222 COVID-19 vaccine. Data came from immunoSEQ multiplex PCR; TCRdb stores just in-frame clones and leaves some out. The table records roughly 120,000 clones, more than 75% of them present only once. The starting material was peripheral blood, obtained on day 0 of AZD1222 vaccination. The receptors come from an adult in good health.

The rearrangement joins TRBV5-5 to TRBJ2-5, with D perhaps given as TRBD1 or TRBD2 (5 bases each). From germline, CDR1 is SGHKS and CDR2 YYEKEE (reference sequence). The CDR3 is 14 amino acids. Trimming left V 4 bases short and J 2 bases short, with 12 bases between. CDR3 loop: CASSAAREQETQYF. The CDR3 coding sequence is TGTGCCAGCAGCGCCGCCAGGGAGCAAGAGACCCAGTACTTC.

This chain links TRBV29-1 with TRBJ2-2, with no clear D. The CDR3 has 12 amino acids. Trimming took off 3 bases at V and 4 bases at J, with 6 bases between the two ends. Per germline, CDR1 SQVTM and CDR2 ANQGSEA. In nucleotides, the CDR3 is TGCAGCGTTGACTGGGGCACCGGGGAGCTGTTTTTT. Translated, it gives CSVDWGTGELFF.

This clone is a singleton in its sample. The chain employs TRBV2 and TRBJ1-5; D uncertain. Germline values: CDR1 SNHLY, CDR2 FYNNEI. The CDR3 is 13 residues long. The V end lost 7 bases, the J end lost 0 bases, and 7 bases lay between the germline ends. The CDR3 coding sequence is TGTGCCAGCACCGGGAGTAGCAATCAGCCCCAGCATTTT. Its translation: CASTGSSNQPQHF.

This chain links TRBV28 with TRBJ2-1, with TRBD2 matching over 11 bases. From germline, CDR1 is MDHEN and CDR2 SYDVKM. The CDR3 sequence is 17 residues long. The junction had 16 bases not matched to a gene; V was cut back by 7 bases and J by 8 bases. The CDR3 reads CASTQGILAGAKDEQFF. In DNA form, the CDR3 reads TGTGCCAGCACCCAGGGGATACTAGCGGGAGCTAAGGATGAGCAGTTCTTC.

This chain uses TRBV7-3 with TRBJ2-2; D ambiguous. This CDR3 is 12 amino acids long. Germline CDR1 reads SGHTA; CDR2 reads FQGTGA. The V end lost 2 bases, the J end lost 5 bases, and 3 bases lay between the germline ends. The CDR3 bases are TGTGCCAGCAGCTTACAGACCGGGGAGCTGTTTTTT. This encodes CASSLQTGELFF.

The chain is built from TRBV19 and TRBJ1-5; no firm D call. CDR3 length equals 15 residues. CDR1 is LNHDA, CDR2 SQIVND, per germline (reference sequence). Trimming took off 3 bases at V and 2 bases at J, with 11 bases between the two ends. In DNA, the CDR3 is TGTGCCAGTAGTATTGGGTTAGGTGGCAATCAGCCCCAGCATTTT. Amino acid sequence: CASSIGLGGNQPQHF.

This clone was seen a single time. The chain couples TRBV19 to TRBJ2-7; TRBD1 matches at 7 bases. The CDR3 totals 13 residues. Trimming at V came to 5 bases and at J to 4 bases, leaving 5 bases not matched to a gene. From germline, CDR1 is LNHDA and CDR2 SQIVND (reference sequence). The CDR3 spells CASSETGRYEQYF. The DNA for the CDR3 is TGTGCCAGTAGTGAGACAGGGCGGTACGAGCAGTACTTC.

This chain links TRBV27 with TRBJ1-2; tentative D call: TRBD1 (6 bases). The V end lost 8 bases, the J end lost 8 bases, and 12 bases lay between the germline ends. There are 11 residues in the CDR3. Germline V CDR1 and CDR2: MNHEY, SMNVEV (reference sequence). In DNA, the CDR3 is TGTGCCAGCGGCAGGGGATTCGGCTACACCTTC. It specifies CASGRGFGYTF.

The chain employs TRBV6-5 and TRBJ2-7; weak D call: TRBD2 (5 bases). This CDR3 has 16 residues. Trimming took 2 bases from V and 1 from J, leaving 15 bases between them. Per germline, CDR1 MNHEY and CDR2 SVGAGI. The CDR3 sequence is CASSYVPRRVSYEQYF. Here the CDR3 DNA reads TGTGCCAGCAGTTACGTACCCCGGCGGGTTTCCTACGAGCAGTACTTC.